This T cell receptor (beta chain) derives from a study of beta chain features in type 1 diabetes. The CDR3 runs to 15 residues. V was clipped by 5 bases and J by 3 bases; unmatched bases: 8. Per germline, CDR1 SEHNR and CDR2 FQNEAQ (reference sequence). This clone was counted between two and nine times. What it binds is not known. Overall study results and limits: Type 1 diabetes patients had TCRB CDR3s that were shorter (moderately but significantly so) in all four CD4+ subsets. The cDNA sequencing approach could over-represent high-TCR-expressing cells.

Expressed TCRB transcripts were sequenced because the isolated RNA had all been reverse transcribed beforehand. The method was immunoSEQ multiplex PCR; TCRdb's version includes in-frame clones alone and lacks a portion of them. The data contain approximately 130,000 clones, roughly a sixth of them singletons. The sequenced sample consisted of central memory CD4+ T cells from blood. The V and J genes are TRBV7-9 and TRBJ2-7; 9 nucleotides agree with TRBD2. This TCR was recovered from a man between 18 and 35 years old with type 1 diabetes. The CDR3 bases are TGTGCCAGCAGCCCCCAACTAGCGGGTGGCTACGAGCAGTACTTC. Translated, it gives CASSPQLAGGYEQYF.